This TCR beta chain stems from a study of T cell repertoires in cytomegalovirus infection. Study details: The authors used CMV epitopes that were HLA-C-restricted (recently identified) and HLA-B-restricted (well studied). CMV infection and matching HLA type were both indicated by public TCR beta signatures.

This clonotype came up a few times. Antigen unknown. Study-level results: In two of eight donors, the top clonotype was HLA-C-restricted CMV-specific. Identification of carriers of CMV plus the relevant HLA was achieved through cumulative public TCR beta family frequency.

Each CDR3 protein is one row after TCRdb ran MiXCR on the reads. Here the sample spans hundreds of thousands of distinct CDR3 sequences, approximately 31% being singletons. The source was cultured CD8+ T cells from PBMCs, collected from culture after CMV antigen stimulation. This TCR was sampled from a human donor in good health (CMV status not recorded). Some clones in this sample may be carry-over from other donors' samples.

The CDR3 is CASSYSIRPSRETQYF. The CDR3 DNA is TGTGCCAGCAGTTACTCGATACGGCCTAGTCGGGAGACCCAGTACTTC. The chain is built from TRBV6-6 and TRBJ2-5; D not certain. V was pared by 0 bases and J by 5 bases, with 16 bases between. The CDR3 loop spans 16 amino acids. In germline, CDR1 is MNHNY, CDR2 SVGAGI (reference sequence).